The T cell receptor beta chain described here comes from a study of T cells after yellow fever vaccination. Study in general: Researchers used SMART-Seq v4 Ultra Low Input to prepare fractions that had low cell numbers.

Many counts were recorded for this clonotype. The antigen remains unidentified. Trimming removed 5 bases at V and 2 bases at J, with 18 bases between. Germline loops: CDR1 SGHTA, CDR2 FQGNSA. The CDR3 runs 16 residues. Whole-study findings and limits: The bulk population could contribute abundant contaminating clonotypes to FACS-sorted repertoires.

For TCR, cDNA came from 5'RACE template switching, which added a universal primer site and UMIs. TCRdb passed the 5' RACE reads through MiXCR, listing each CDR3 protein once. The repertoire holds under 90,000 distinct CDR3 sequences, with over 6.5% as singletons. This rearrangement joins TRBV7-2 to TRBJ2-5, with a tentative D call TRBD1 (5 bases). This sample comprised CD8+ T cells sorted from PBMCs, obtained approximately 47 days after the first yellow fever vaccination. The receptor comes from a man aged 18 to 30 who received the YFV17D yellow fever vaccine. CDR3 bases: TGTGCCAGCAGCATCCTCAGGGTCCCCCTTCAAGAGACCCAGTACTTC. It encodes CASSILRVPLQETQYF.